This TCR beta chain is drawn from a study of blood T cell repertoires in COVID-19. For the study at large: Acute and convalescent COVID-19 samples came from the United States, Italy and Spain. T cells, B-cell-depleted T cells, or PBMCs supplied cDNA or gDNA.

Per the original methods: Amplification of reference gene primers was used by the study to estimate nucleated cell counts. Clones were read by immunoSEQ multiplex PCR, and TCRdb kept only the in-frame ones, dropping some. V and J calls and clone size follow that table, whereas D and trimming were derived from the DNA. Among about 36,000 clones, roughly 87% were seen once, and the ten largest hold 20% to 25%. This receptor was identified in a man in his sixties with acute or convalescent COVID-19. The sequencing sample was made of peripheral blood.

The CDR3 protein is CASSLQASNTEAFF. As DNA, the CDR3 is TGTGCCAGCAGCTTGCAAGCCTCGAACACTGAAGCTTTCTTT. The gene calls are TRBV5-5 and TRBJ1-1; no clear D. Germline CDR1 SGHKS, CDR2 YYEKEE (reference sequence). The CDR3 consists of 14 residues. V shed 1 base and J shed 1 base, with 8 bases lying between them.